This T cell receptor beta chain was identified during a study of blood T cell repertoires in COVID-19. Across the study: Both acute and convalescent COVID-19 samples were obtained from the United States, Italy and Spain. In each case, the material was cDNA or gDNA derived from T cells, B-cell-depleted T cells, or PBMCs.

Trimming cost V 2 bases and J 0 bases, with 7 bases left between them. The length of the CDR3 is 15 residues. Germline lookup yields CDR1 SGHAT and CDR2 FQNNGV. Per the original data handling: The assay estimated nucleated cells by amplifying reference gene primers. Using immunoSEQ multiplex PCR, the repertoire was profiled, and TCRdb retains in-frame clones only, with some absent. V, J and clone size were drawn from that table, and D and trimming were deduced from the DNA. Seen here are roughly 100,000 clones, approximately 90% observed once, and the top ten hold approximately 2%. V gene TRBV11-2 combines with J gene TRBJ2-2; D remains ambiguous. The source is a man aged 45-65 years with active COVID-19. The sample was peripheral blood. The CDR3 protein is CASSLTVTNTGELFF. CDR3 coding DNA: TGTGCCAGCAGCTTAACAGTGACGAACACCGGGGAGCTGTTTTTT.